The clone carrying this T cell receptor (beta chain) has only one observation. Its target is not known. Each patient experienced a relapse that followed autologous stem cell transplantation, and brentuximab vedotin exposure varied. Progressive disease, partial response or complete response was each patient's best response. This sample is part of a study of PD-1 blockade in classical Hodgkin lymphoma. Study-level findings and limits: Those patients who began receiving nivolumab less than 1 year after ASCT had lower diversity, and they were excluded.

This CDR3 is built from 17 residues. Trimming removed 3 bases from V and 0 bases from J, with 15 bases in between. Per germline, CDR1 MNHEY and CDR2 SMNVEV (reference sequence). Here immunoSEQ multiplex PCR was the method, and the copy in TCRdb shows in-frame clones only, minus some. The table has around 36,000 clones, about 87% seen once. The origin of this receptor is a human donor with classical Hodgkin lymphoma. The sample consisted of peripheral blood mononuclear cells (PBMCs), taken at baseline. This chain joins TRBV27 and TRBJ1-5; D unclear. The CDR3 loop reads CASSFRTAAYSNQPQHF. CDR3 sequence (DNA): TGTGCCAGCAGTTTCAGGACTGCCGCGTATAGCAATCAGCCCCAGCATTTT.